This passage covers 28 T cell receptor beta chains from one sample sequenced in a study of blood T cells in healthy people across ages. Primed by a sample-barcoded 5' primer and a J-beta primer mix, a second PCR proceeded for 7 to 11 cycles. From the 5' RACE reads, TCRdb called clonotypes with MiXCR, one entry per CDR3 protein. The sample shows about 680,000 distinct CDR3 sequences, 49% of them seen only once. Specimen: blood. The source of these receptors is a woman aged 55-69 years in good health.

Many counts were recorded for this clonotype. The V gene is TRBV6-5, the J gene TRBJ2-3; D possibly uses TRBD1 or TRBD2 (6 bases each). CDR3 length: 13 amino acids. Trimming shortened V by 0 bases and J by 6 bases, and 7 bases separated the two germline ends. Germline assignment: CDR1 MNHEY and CDR2 SVGAGI. The CDR3 loop reads CASSYSGGDTQYF. CDR3 DNA: TGTGCCAGCAGTTACTCAGGGGGGGATACGCAGTATTTT.

The chain joins TRBV2 to TRBJ2-7; 9 bases line up with TRBD2. CDR1 is SNHLY, CDR2 FYNNEI, per germline. The CDR3 loop spans 15 amino acids. V shed 2 bases, J shed 6 bases, and the junction held 8 bases outside the gene matches. The chain's CDR3 is CASSELAGERSEQYF. The CDR3 coding sequence is TGTGCCAGCAGTGAATTAGCGGGAGAGAGGAGCGAGCAGTACTTC.

V and J are TRBV20-1 and TRBJ1-6; no clear D. The CDR3 contains 16 residues. The V gene lost 3 bases and the J gene lost 0 bases, with 12 bases spanning the gap. Looked up from germline, CDR1 is DFQATT and CDR2 is SNEGSKA (reference sequence). The CDR3 DNA sequence: TGCAGTGCTAGGACTCCAGGAAGCTCCTATAATTCACCCCTCCACTTT. Translating gives CSARTPGSSYNSPLHF.

This clonotype turned up a few times. The chain couples TRBV12-3 or TRBV12-4 to TRBJ1-1; D gene unclear. V was shortened by 5 bases and J by 1 base, with 8 bases between the two germline ends. CDR3 length equals 13 residues. The CDR3 region has the DNA TGTGCCAGCAGTGGAGGTCCGAACACTGAAGCTTTCTTT. This gives the protein CASSGGPNTEAFF.

This clonotype was observed a few times. The genes are TRBV7-2 and TRBJ1-6; no clear D. This CDR3 has 17 residues. Deletions cut 3 bases from V and 1 base from J, with 13 bases between. Germline-derived CDR1 and CDR2 are SGHTA and FQGNSA. The CDR3 loop is CASSLLREGSYNSPLHF. CDR3 DNA: TGTGCCAGCAGCTTGCTCCGGGAGGGTTCCTATAATTCACCCCTCCACTTT.

The J gene is TRBJ2-7, the V gene TRBV7-2, with a tentative D call TRBD2 (8 bases). V was shortened by 5 bases and J by 5 bases, with 19 bases between the two germline ends. Per the germline V gene, CDR1 is SGHTA and CDR2 is FQGNSA. The CDR3 is 15 residues long. The CDR3 nucleotides read TGTGCCAGCAGCCCAGGGGGACTAGGGAATGACGAGCAGTACTTC. Amino acid sequence: CASSPGGLGNDEQYF.

The rearrangement joins TRBV29-1 to TRBJ2-1; 8 positions agree with TRBD1. Germline V gene lookup returns CDR1 SQVTM and CDR2 ANQGSEA. There are 13 residues in the CDR3. The V gene end was trimmed by 6 bases and the J gene end by 6 bases; junction bases not matched to a gene: 7. CDR3 sequence: CSVRRDRPNEQFF. In DNA, the CDR3 is TGCAGCGTCCGGCGGGACAGGCCCAATGAGCAGTTCTTC.

The chain combines TRBV4-2 with TRBJ2-1; 11 bases map to TRBD2. The CDR3 runs to 16 residues. With V trimmed by 2 bases and J by 9 bases, 9 bases remained unmatched. Germline CDR1 LGHNA, CDR2 YNFKEQ. In DNA, the CDR3 is TGTGCCAGCAGCCAACAACTAGCGGGAGTAGGAGTTGAGCAGTTCTTC. The encoded protein is CASSQQLAGVGVEQFF.

This rearrangement joins TRBV5-1 to TRBJ2-5; tentatively, D is TRBD2 (5 bases). The ends were cut back, 6 bases at V and 9 bases at J, with 18 bases in the middle. CDR3 size: 13 residues. Germline-derived CDR1 and CDR2 are SGHRS and YFSETQ. DNA for the CDR3: TGCGCCAGCACCTGGAGCGGCGTCGGGGCCCAGTACTTC. It translates to CASTWSGVGAQYF.

The CDR3 DNA reads TGCAGTGCTAGAGGACGGGAGGGTAGAGGGGATGAGCAGTTCTTC. Protein: CSARGREGRGDEQFF. The chain employs TRBV20-1 and TRBJ2-1; 8 bases match TRBD2. The CDR3 is 15 residues long. CDR1 is DFQATT, CDR2 SNEGSKA, per germline (reference sequence). J lost 8 bases, V lost 1 base, and 10 bases had no gene match.

The chain recombines TRBV29-1 with TRBJ2-1; possible D gene TRBD1, 6 bases. This CDR3 is 15 amino acids long. Trimming took 7 bases from V and 1 from J, leaving 17 bases between them. The germline V gene encodes CDR1 SQVTM and CDR2 ANQGSEA. DNA of the CDR3: TGCAGCGCCAGACAGGCCAGGAGGTCCTACAATGAGCAGTTCTTC. The encoded protein is CSARQARRSYNEQFF.

With respect to this clonotype: One end of the junction fails to match germline, which may point to a read error. The chain joins TRBV7-9 to TRBJ2-7; D gene ambiguous. Germline CDR1 and CDR2: SEHNR and FQNEAQ (reference sequence). The CDR3 is made up of 17 amino acids. DNA of the CDR3: TGCGCCAGCAGCTTGGAACCCCGGAACAACTCCTCCTACGAGCAGTACTTC. Translation: CASSLEPRNNSSYEQYF.

A few counts support this clonotype. The chain uses TRBV4-2 and TRBJ1-2; D remains unclear. The V gene lost 4 bases and the J gene lost 4 bases, with 10 bases spanning the gap. This CDR3 contains 13 residues. Germline V gene sequence: CDR1 LGHNA, CDR2 YNFKEQ. The CDR3 DNA sequence: TGTGCCAGCAGCCCAAGATTCGGCTATGGCTACACCTTC. Translating it yields CASSPRFGYGYTF.

The gene calls are TRBV4-2 and TRBJ1-6; 10 bases map to TRBD1. This CDR3 contains 15 residues. In germline, CDR1 is LGHNA, CDR2 YNFKEQ. The V segment lost 8 bases and the J segment 8 bases; nucleotides outside the gene matches: 9. This CDR3 reads CASEETGTGDSPLHF. CDR3 sequence (DNA): TGTGCCAGCGAAGAAACCGGGACAGGGGATTCACCCCTCCACTTT.

The V call is TRBV28, the J call TRBJ1-4; perhaps TRBD1 as D (5 bases). The CDR3 is 15 amino acids. Trimming removed 6 bases at V and 4 bases at J, with 15 bases between. Germline V gives CDR1 MDHEN, CDR2 SYDVKM. Written as DNA, the CDR3 is TGTGCCAGCAGACCCGCGGGGCCCGATAATGAAAAACTGTTTTTT. Amino acid sequence: CASRPAGPDNEKLFF.

Only a few counts were recorded for this clonotype. J is TRBJ2-1 and V is TRBV2; D call uncertain. Trimming stripped 11 bases from V and 4 bases from J, with 15 bases between. CDR1 is SNHLY and CDR2 is FYNNEI in the germline V gene. CDR3 length: 13 residues. Here the CDR3 reads CADRLVQYNEQFF. The CDR3 region has the DNA TGTGCCGACCGACTGGTTCAATACAATGAGCAGTTCTTC.

The table lists this clonotype with a few counts. This chain links TRBV7-9 with TRBJ1-1, with a possible D match to TRBD1 (6 bases). This CDR3 is built from 14 residues. Germline CDR1 and CDR2: SEHNR and FQNEAQ (reference sequence). V dropped 3 bases and J dropped 4 bases, with 12 bases sitting between them. The CDR3 DNA sequence: TGTGCCAGCAGCTTTACCGGGACACTCACTGAAGCTTTCTTT. It yields the protein CASSFTGTLTEAFF.

The V gene is TRBV5-1, the J gene TRBJ2-5, with D unclear. V lost 3 bases to trimming and J lost 5 bases, with 14 bases between them. CDR3 length equals 14 residues. Germline V gene sequence: CDR1 SGHRS, CDR2 YFSETQ. CDR3 in DNA: TGCGCCAGCAGCTCAGTTGAGGCGGAGGAGACCCAGTACTTC. Translation gives CASSSVEAEETQYF.

V is TRBV28 and J is TRBJ2-1, with 8 bases that match TRBD2. Germline CDR1 and CDR2: MDHEN and SYDVKM. CDR3 length: 15 amino acids. J was trimmed by 2 bases and V by 4 bases; bases with no gene match: 4. The CDR3 loop reads CASSSSGRTYNEQFF. In nucleotides, the CDR3 is TGTGCCAGCAGTTCTAGCGGGCGGACCTACAATGAGCAGTTCTTC.

The chain recombines TRBV6-1 with TRBJ2-3; D is unclear. Trimming removed 6 bases at V and 7 bases at J, with 11 bases between. Germline CDR1 and CDR2: MNHNS and SASEGT. This CDR3 spans 12 amino acids. CDR3 sequence (DNA): TGTGCCAGCAGCGAGAAGAGACATACGCAGTATTTT. This gives the protein CASSEKRHTQYF.

V is TRBV20-1 and J is TRBJ1-5; TRBD1 is a possible D gene (6 bases). CDR3 length: 14 amino acids. Trimming left V 1 base short and J 5 bases short, with 12 bases between. Looked up from germline, CDR1 is DFQATT and CDR2 is SNEGSKA (reference sequence). The CDR3 coding sequence is TGCAGTGCTAGAGCCCCACAGGGCGATCAGCCCCAGCATTTT. Translating gives CSARAPQGDQPQHF.

The chain has TRBV20-1 and TRBJ1-2; D is possibly TRBD1 (5 bases). Trimming took 5 bases from V and 4 from J, leaving 17 bases between them. This CDR3 comprises 14 residues. CDR1 DFQATT and CDR2 SNEGSKA come from the germline V gene (reference sequence). CDR3 nucleotides: TGCAGTGCTCCCCCCCTGGGACTGTTCTATGGCTACACCTTC. Its protein product is CSAPPLGLFYGYTF.

This chain connects TRBV5-1 to TRBJ2-2, with 10 bases that match TRBD1. The CDR3 sequence is 16 residues long. Germline values: CDR1 SGHRS, CDR2 YFSETQ. The V gene end was trimmed by 7 bases and the J gene end by 7 bases; junction bases not matched to a gene: 13. Here the CDR3 DNA reads TGCGCCAGCGCACCGGAGACAGGGGGCGCGAACGGGGAGCTGTTTTTT. This gives the protein CASAPETGGANGELFF.

The chain combines TRBV7-2 with TRBJ1-5; 7 bases line up with TRBD1. The trim removed 2 bases at V and 3 bases at J, leaving 4 bases unmatched. The length of the CDR3 is 15 residues. Germline V gene lookup returns CDR1 SGHTA and CDR2 FQGNSA. The CDR3 sequence: CASSLSGGSNQPQHF. The CDR3 DNA reads as TGTGCCAGCAGCTTATCAGGGGGGTCCAATCAGCCCCAGCATTTT.

This chain uses TRBV29-1 with TRBJ2-1; 9 bases align to TRBD2. The CDR3 length is 14 residues. The V gene's germline CDR1 is SQVTM and CDR2 ANQGSEA. V dropped 7 bases and J dropped 7; count of bases not matched to a gene: 11. The DNA for the CDR3 is TGCAGCGCCAACGGGGCGGGAGGGACTAATGAGCAGTTCTTC. It codes for CSANGAGGTNEQFF.

In its sample, this clonotype was seen a few times. The rearrangement links TRBV6-6 to TRBJ2-1; 8 bases fit TRBD2. The CDR3 sequence is 16 residues long. Germline CDR1 MNHNY, CDR2 SVGAGI (reference sequence). J lost 0 bases, V lost 4 bases, and 5 bases had no gene match. The CDR3 reads CASSSISGSSYNEQFF. CDR3 DNA sequence: TGTGCCAGCAGTTCAATAAGCGGGAGCTCCTACAATGAGCAGTTCTTC.

The rearrangement uses TRBV11-1 and TRBJ1-1, with D possibly being TRBD1 (5 bases). CDR1 and CDR2 from the germline V gene are SGHAT and FQDESV (reference sequence). The CDR3 is 14 amino acids. V lost 5 bases, J lost 4 bases, and 14 bases lay in between. For the CDR3, the DNA is TGTGCCAGCAGCCGTCCGTGGGGCAGCACTGAAGCTTTCTTT. Its translation is CASSRPWGSTEAFF.

This clonotype was found a few times. This chain joins TRBV20-1 and TRBJ1-1; D is unclear. V lost 4 bases to trimming and J lost 0 bases, with 12 bases between them. The CDR3 extends over 14 amino acids. Germline V gene lookup returns CDR1 DFQATT and CDR2 SNEGSKA (reference sequence). CDR3: CSAKEIPMNTEAFF. CDR3 nucleotides: TGCAGTGCTAAGGAAATCCCCATGAACACTGAAGCTTTCTTT.